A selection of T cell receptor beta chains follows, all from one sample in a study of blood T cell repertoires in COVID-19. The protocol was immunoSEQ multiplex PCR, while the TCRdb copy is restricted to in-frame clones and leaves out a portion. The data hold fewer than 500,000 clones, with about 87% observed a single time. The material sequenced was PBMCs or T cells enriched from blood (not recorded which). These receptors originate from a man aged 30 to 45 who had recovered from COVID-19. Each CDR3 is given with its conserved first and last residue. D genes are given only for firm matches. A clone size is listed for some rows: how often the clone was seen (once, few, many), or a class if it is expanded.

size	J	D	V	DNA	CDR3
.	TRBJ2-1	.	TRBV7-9	TGTGCCAGCAGCTCCCATATAGGGACATACAATGAGCAGTTCTTC	CASSSHIGTYNEQFF
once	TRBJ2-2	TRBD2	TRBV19	TGTGCCAGTAGTATAGCCCGGGGGGGCCGGGAGCTGTTTTTT	CASSIARGGRELFF
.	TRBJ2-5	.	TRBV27	TGTGCCAGCAGTTTATCATATCAGGAGGGCTGGGAGACCCAGTACTTC	CASSLSYQEGWETQYF
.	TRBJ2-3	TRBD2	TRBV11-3	TGTGCCAGCAGCTCTGCGGGGGGCACAGATACGCAGTATTTT	CASSSAGGTDTQYF
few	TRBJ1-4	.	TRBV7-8	TGTGCCAGCAGCTTAAGGGGCACAGGTGGTGAAAAACTGTTTTTT	CASSLRGTGGEKLFF
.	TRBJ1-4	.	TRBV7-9	TGTGCCAGCAGCTTCGGTGAAAAACTGTTTTTT	CASSFGEKLFF
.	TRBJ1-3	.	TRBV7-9	TGTGCCAGCAGCTACACAGGGTCCTCTGGAAACACCATATATTTT	CASSYTGSSGNTIYF
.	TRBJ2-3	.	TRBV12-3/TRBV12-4	TGTGCCAGCAGGTCACAGAGTGGGGATACGCAGTATTTT	CASRSQSGDTQYF
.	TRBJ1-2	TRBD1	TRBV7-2	TGTGCCAGCAGCCGGGACAGGGGCTACACCTTC	CASSRDRGYTF
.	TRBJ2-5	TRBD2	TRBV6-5	TGTGCCAGCCGGGGGGGGCCCCAAGAGACCCAGTACTTC	CASRGGPQETQYF
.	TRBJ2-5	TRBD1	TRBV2	TGTGCCAGCGTGCAAGACCGGACAGGCCGCCAAGAGACCCAGTACTTC	CASVQDRTGRQETQYF
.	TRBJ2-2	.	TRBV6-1	TGTGCCAGCAGTGACGGCAGGGTGAGGACCGGGGAGCTGTTTTTT	CASSDGRVRTGELFF
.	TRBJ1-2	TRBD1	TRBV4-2	TGTGCCAGCAGCCAGGCCGGGACAGCGACTAACTATGGCTACACCTTC	CASSQAGTATNYGYTF
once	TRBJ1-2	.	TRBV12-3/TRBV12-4	TGTGCCAGCAGTTCAGGGGTGGACTATGGCTACACCTTC	CASSSGVDYGYTF
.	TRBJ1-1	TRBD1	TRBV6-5	TGTGCCAGCAGCCAGGGGGTTGTAACTGAAGCTTTCTTT	CASSQGVVTEAFF
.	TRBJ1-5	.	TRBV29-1	TGCAGCGTCTGTCGGGGGGCTGGGCAGCCCCAGCATTTT	CSVCRGAGQPQHF
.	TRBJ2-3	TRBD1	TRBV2	TGTGCCAGCAGTGGACAGGGGGACTATAGCACAGATACGCAGTATTTT	CASSGQGDYSTDTQYF
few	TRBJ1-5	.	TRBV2	TGTGCCAGCAGTGAAAGTCTCAGGGCTTGGCAGCCCCAGCATTTT	CASSESLRAWQPQHF
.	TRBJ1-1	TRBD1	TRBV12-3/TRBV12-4	TGTGCCAGCAGCAGCCGGGGACAGGGCAAAGCTTTCTTT	CASSSRGQGKAFF
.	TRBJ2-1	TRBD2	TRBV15	TGTGCCACCAGCAGACCGCGGGGGAACAATGAGCAGTTCTTC	CATSRPRGNNEQFF